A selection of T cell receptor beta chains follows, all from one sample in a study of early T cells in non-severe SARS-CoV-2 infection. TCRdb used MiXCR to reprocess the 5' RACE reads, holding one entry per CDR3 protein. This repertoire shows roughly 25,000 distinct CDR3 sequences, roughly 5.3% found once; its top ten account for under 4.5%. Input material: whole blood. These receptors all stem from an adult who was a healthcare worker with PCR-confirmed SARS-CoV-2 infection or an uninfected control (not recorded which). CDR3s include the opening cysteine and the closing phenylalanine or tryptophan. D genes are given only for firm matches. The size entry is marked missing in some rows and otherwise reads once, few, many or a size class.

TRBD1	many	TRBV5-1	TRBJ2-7	TGCGCCAGCAGCCCGGACAGGCCCCTCTCCTACGAGCAGTACTTC	CASSPDRPLSYEQYF
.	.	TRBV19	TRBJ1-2	TGTGCCAGTAGTATAGCACAACGGGATGGCTACACCTTC	CASSIAQRDGYTF
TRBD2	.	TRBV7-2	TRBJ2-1	TGTGCCAGCAGCTTTGGGACTAGCGAACAGCAGTTCTTC	CASSFGTSEQQFF
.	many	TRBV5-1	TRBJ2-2	TGCGCCAGCAGGGCCTCGGAGCGGAACACCGGGGAGCTGTTTTTT	CASRASERNTGELFF
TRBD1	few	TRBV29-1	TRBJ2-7	TGCAGCGTTGATTATCTCTCGGGACAGGGACGCTACGAGCAGTACTTC	CSVDYLSGQGRYEQYF
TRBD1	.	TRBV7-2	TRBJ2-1	TGTGCCAGCAGCTCCCGGGGACAGGTAAATGAGCAGTTCTTC	CASSSRGQVNEQFF
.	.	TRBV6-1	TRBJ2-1	TGTGCCAGCAGGCTAGGGGACTACAATGAGCAGTTCTTC	CASRLGDYNEQFF
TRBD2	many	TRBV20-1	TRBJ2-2	TGCAGTGCTGGACTAGCGGGGGGAGCGAACACCGGGGAGCTGTTTTTT	CSAGLAGGANTGELFF
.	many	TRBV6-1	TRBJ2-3	TGTGCCAGCAGTGAAGCCTTGTATACGCAGTATTTT	CASSEALYTQYF
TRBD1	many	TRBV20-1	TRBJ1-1	TGCAGTGCTAGAGACTACGGACAGGCAATGGGTGAAGCTTTCTTT	CSARDYGQAMGEAFF
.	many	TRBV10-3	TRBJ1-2	TGTGCCATCAGTGAGTCGGCAGGCCACTATGGCTACACCTTC	CAISESAGHYGYTF
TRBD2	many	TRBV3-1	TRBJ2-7	TGTGCCAGCAGCCAACAGTACAGCGGGGGTTACGAGCAGTACTTC	CASSQQYSGGYEQYF
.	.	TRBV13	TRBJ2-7	TGTGCCAGCAGCTCTCCCGGGACTCGTATGGGCGAGCAGTACTTC	CASSSPGTRMGEQYF
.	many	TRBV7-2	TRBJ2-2	TGTGCCAGCAGCCCCGTCGGTGGGCTTCACACCGGGGAGCTGTTTTTT	CASSPVGGLHTGELFF
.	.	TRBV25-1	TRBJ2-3	TGTGCCAGCAGTGAGTGGGGCAGCACAGATACGCAGTATTTT	CASSEWGSTDTQYF
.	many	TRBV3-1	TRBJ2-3	TGTGCCAGCAGCCAAGATCCTCTGAAGACAGATACGCAGTATTTT	CASSQDPLKTDTQYF
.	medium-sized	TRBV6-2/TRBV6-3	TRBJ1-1	TGTGCCAGCTGGACCGCCCGGGGCACTGAAGCTTTCTTT	CASWTARGTEAFF
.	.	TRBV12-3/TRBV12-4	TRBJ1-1	TGTGCCAGCAGTTTAGTTGATAGCATCGTCGAGACTGAAGCTTTCTTT	CASSLVDSIVETEAFF
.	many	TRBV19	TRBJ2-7	TGTGCCAGTAGTATGCGGAGAGACCCCTACGAGCAGTACTTC	CASSMRRDPYEQYF
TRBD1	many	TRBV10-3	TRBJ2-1	TGTGCCATCAGTGCGGCCGGGACAGAGGCTACAAAGCAGTTCTTC	CAISAAGTEATKQFF
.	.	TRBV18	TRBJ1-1	TGTGCCAGCTCACCATCAACAGGGACCACTGAAGCTTTCTTT	CASSPSTGTTEAFF
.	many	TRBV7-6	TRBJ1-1	TGTGCCAGCAGCCCCAAGGACCCAGCGGCTGAAGCTTTCTTT	CASSPKDPAAEAFF
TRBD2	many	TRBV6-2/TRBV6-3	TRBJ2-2	TGTGCCAGCTACGGGACTAGCGGGGGGCCGTGGACCGGGGAGCTGTTTTTT	CASYGTSGGPWTGELFF
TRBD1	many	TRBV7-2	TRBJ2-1	TGTGCCAGCAGCTCTCCGGGACAGTACAATGAGCAGTTCTTC	CASSSPGQYNEQFF
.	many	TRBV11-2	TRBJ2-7	TGTGCCAGCAGCATCTCCGGGACATCGTCCTACGAGCAGTACTTC	CASSISGTSSYEQYF
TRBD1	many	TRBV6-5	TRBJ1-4	TGTGCCAGCAGTTACGGACAGGGAGTTAATGAAAAACTGTTTTTT	CASSYGQGVNEKLFF
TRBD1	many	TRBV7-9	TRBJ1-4	TGTGCCAGCAGCCCTGGGGTAGGACAGGACTATGAAAAACTGTTTTTT	CASSPGVGQDYEKLFF
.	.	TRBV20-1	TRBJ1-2	TGCAGTGCTAGAAAACCGGATAACTATGGCTACACCTTC	CSARKPDNYGYTF
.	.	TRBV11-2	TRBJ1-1	TGTGCCAGCAGCTTAGCCACCGGGACGGTGAACACTGAAGCTTTCTTT	CASSLATGTVNTEAFF
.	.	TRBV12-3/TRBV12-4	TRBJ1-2	TGTGCCAGCAGTGGCGGGACATATGGCTACACCTTC	CASSGGTYGYTF
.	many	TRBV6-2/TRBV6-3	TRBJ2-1	TGTGCCAGCAGTTACTCGGAGGGGAAGTTCTTC	CASSYSEGKFF